The sequence of this T cell receptor (beta chain) was determined in a study of T cell changes during pregnancy in multiple sclerosis. This CDR3 has 15 residues. The V segment lost 1 base and the J segment 2 bases; nucleotides outside the gene matches: 3. The germline V gene encodes CDR1 SGHTA and CDR2 FQGNSA. Sequenced by immunoSEQ multiplex PCR; TCRdb stores in-frame clones only, minus some. The profile shows tens of thousands of clones, less than 95% of them singletons. The sequenced sample was peripheral blood, obtained in the first trimester of pregnancy. The TCR comes from a female donor in good health, enrolled as a control in a pregnancy study. This chain connects TRBV7-2 to TRBJ1-2; 8 bases line up with TRBD1. The CDR3 DNA reads TGTGCCAGCAGCTTAGGACAGGGGCTCAACTATGGCTACACCTTC. Translated: CASSLGQGLNYGYTF.